This entry lists 8 T cell receptor beta chains sequenced from one sample in a study of identical twins. TCRdb independently ran MiXCR on the 5' RACE reads; one entry per CDR3 protein. The table has 200,000 to 250,000 distinct CDR3 sequences, under 10% seen once. These data also featured in a second study, about yellow fever vaccine responses in identical twins.

Sequencing was done on a sample of memory (CD45RO+) T cells sorted from blood. These receptors all come from a woman aged 18-29 years in good health.

This clonotype was seen a handful of times. Germline is not matched at one junction end, which may reflect a read error. The chain links TRBV7-7 to TRBJ2-3; D could derive from TRBD1 or TRBD2 (6 bases each). The germline CDR1 and CDR2 sequences are SSHAT and FNYEAQ (reference sequence). There are 15 residues in the CDR3. This CDR3 is CASSLGTGATDTQYF. The CDR3 DNA reads TGTGCTAGCAGCTTAGGGACGGGGGCCACAGATACGCAGTATTTT.

This clonotype was observed many times. V and J are TRBV7-9 and TRBJ2-6, with D possibly being TRBD2 (6 bases). This CDR3 is built from 16 residues. Trimming took off 5 bases at V and 5 bases at J, with 16 bases between the two ends. Germline assignment: CDR1 SEHNR and CDR2 FQNEAQ (reference sequence). The CDR3 coding sequence is TGTGCCAGCAGCCGTTCGATGGGGGACTGGGCCAACGTCCTGACTTTC. Its translation: CASSRSMGDWANVLTF.

This clonotype appeared a few times. This chain's CDR3 is CASSPQVGTGSYEQYF. In DNA, the CDR3 is TGTGCCAGCTCACCCCAGGTCGGGACAGGGTCCTACGAGCAGTACTTC. The genes are TRBV18 and TRBJ2-7; 9 nucleotides line up with TRBD1. After removal of 3 bases from V and 1 base from J, the junction contained 7 bases not matched to a gene. The CDR3 covers 16 residues. Per germline, CDR1 KGHSH and CDR2 LQKENI.

The chain couples TRBV4-2 to TRBJ1-4; D gene uncertain. V lost 4 bases to trimming and J lost 0 bases, with 9 bases between them. CDR1 is LGHNA, CDR2 YNFKEQ, per germline. The CDR3 loop spans 15 amino acids. In DNA, the CDR3 is TGTGCCAGCAGCCGTGACCGCACAACTAATGAAAAACTGTTTTTT. Protein product: CASSRDRTTNEKLFF.

This clonotype was picked up many times. This chain links TRBV12-3 or TRBV12-4 with TRBJ1-1, with D perhaps TRBD1 (5 bases). CDR3 length equals 14 residues. V lost 3 bases, J lost 4 bases, and 12 bases lay in between. The CDR3 DNA is TGTGCCAGCAGTTTCAGGGATAGGGGCACTGAAGCTTTCTTT. Amino acid sequence: CASSFRDRGTEAFF.

J is TRBJ2-3 and V is TRBV30; TRBD1 agrees at 8 bases. The ends lost 2 bases at V and 6 bases at J; junction bases unmatched: 7. Germline assignment: CDR1 GTSNPN and CDR2 SVGIG (reference sequence). This CDR3 spans 14 amino acids. CDR3 coding DNA: TGTGCCTGGAGTCGCCGGACAGGGTTTGATACGCAGTATTTT. Translated, it gives CAWSRRTGFDTQYF.

This clonotype was counted only a few times. The chain couples TRBV20-1 to TRBJ2-7, with D unresolved. This CDR3 has 14 residues. V was shortened by 5 bases and J by 4 bases, with 18 bases between the two germline ends. Germline loops: CDR1 DFQATT, CDR2 SNEGSKA (reference sequence). The CDR3 DNA reads TGCAGTGCTTTAGACACCCTCCATGCATACGAGCAGTACTTC. It is translated as CSALDTLHAYEQYF.

The chain joins TRBV20-1 to TRBJ2-5; D gene ambiguous. The CDR3 covers 13 residues. CDR1 DFQATT and CDR2 SNEGSKA come from the germline V gene (reference sequence). The CDR3 loop is CSAPTPNPETQYF. The CDR3 coding sequence is TGCAGCGCTCCGACGCCGAATCCAGAGACCCAGTACTTC.